This TCR beta chain derives from a study of blood T cell repertoires in COVID-19. The CDR3 covers 15 residues. From germline, CDR1 is MNHEY and CDR2 SVGEGT. The V end was cut by 0 bases, the J end by 0 bases, with 9 bases between. The table came from immunoSEQ multiplex PCR; TCRdb's copy has only in-frame clones and leaves some out. Of approximately 160,000 clones listed, roughly four fifths are singletons. The TCR sequence derives from a man aged 40-49 years who had recovered from COVID-19. The sample was peripheral blood. The chain employs TRBV6-2 or TRBV6-3 and TRBJ2-7; D might be TRBD1 (6 bases). CDR3 in amino acids: CASSYSTGTSYEQYF. The CDR3 DNA reads TGTGCCAGCAGTTACTCTACAGGGACCTCCTACGAGCAGTACTTC.